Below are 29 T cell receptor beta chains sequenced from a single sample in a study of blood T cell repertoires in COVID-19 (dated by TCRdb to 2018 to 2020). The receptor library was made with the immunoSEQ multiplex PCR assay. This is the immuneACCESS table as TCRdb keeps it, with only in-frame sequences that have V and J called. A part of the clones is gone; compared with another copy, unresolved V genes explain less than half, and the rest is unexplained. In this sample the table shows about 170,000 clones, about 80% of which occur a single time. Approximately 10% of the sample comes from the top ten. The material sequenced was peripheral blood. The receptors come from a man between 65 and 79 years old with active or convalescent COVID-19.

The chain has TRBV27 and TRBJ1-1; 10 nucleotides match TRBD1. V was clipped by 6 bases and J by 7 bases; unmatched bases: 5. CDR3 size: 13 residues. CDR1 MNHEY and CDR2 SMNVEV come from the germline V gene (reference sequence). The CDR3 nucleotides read TGTGCCAGCAGCCGAGGACAGGGGGTTGAAGCTTTCTTT. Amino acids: CASSRGQGVEAFF.

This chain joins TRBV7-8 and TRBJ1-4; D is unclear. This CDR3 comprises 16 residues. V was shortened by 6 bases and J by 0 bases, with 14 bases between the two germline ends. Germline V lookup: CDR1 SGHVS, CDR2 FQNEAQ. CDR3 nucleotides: TGTGCCAGCAGGGGCCAAAGGCGTGCAACTAATGAAAAACTGTTTTTT. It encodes CASRGQRRATNEKLFF. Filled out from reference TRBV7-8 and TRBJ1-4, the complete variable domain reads GAGVSQSPRYKVAKRGQDVALRCDPISGHVSLFWYQQALGQGPEFLTYFQNEAQLDKSGLPSDRFFAERPEGSVSTLKIQRTQQEDSAVYLCASRGQRRATNEKLFFGSGTQLSVL.

The CDR3 DNA sequence: TGTGCCAGCAGCGCAACAGTAGGGCCCCAGCATTTT. Encoded protein: CASSATVGPQHF. The chain carries TRBV9 and TRBJ1-5; D is unclear. There are 12 residues in the CDR3. Germline V gene data show CDR1 as SGDLS and CDR2 as YYNGEE. V was clipped by 3 bases and J by 9 bases, with 10 bases between them.

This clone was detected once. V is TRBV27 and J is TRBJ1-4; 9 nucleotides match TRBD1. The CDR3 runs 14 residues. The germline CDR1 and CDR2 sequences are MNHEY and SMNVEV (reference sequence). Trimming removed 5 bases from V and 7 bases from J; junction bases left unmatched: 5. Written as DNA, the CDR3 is TGTGCCAGCAGTCCGACAGGGGGGGGTGAAAAACTGTTTTTT. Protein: CASSPTGGGEKLFF. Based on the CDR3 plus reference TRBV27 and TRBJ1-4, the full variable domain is EAQVTQNPRYLITVTGKKLTVTCSQNMNHEYMSWYRQDPGLGLRQIYYSMNVEVTDKGDVPEGYKVSRKEKRNFPLILESPSPNQTSLYFCASSPTGGGEKLFFGSGTQLSVL.

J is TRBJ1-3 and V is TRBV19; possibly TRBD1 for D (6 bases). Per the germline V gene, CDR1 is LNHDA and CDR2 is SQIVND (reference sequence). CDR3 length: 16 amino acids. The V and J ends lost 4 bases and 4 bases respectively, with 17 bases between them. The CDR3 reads CASSNPWGGYGNTIYF. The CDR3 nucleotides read TGTGCCAGTAGTAACCCGTGGGGGGGCTACGGAAACACCATATATTTT.

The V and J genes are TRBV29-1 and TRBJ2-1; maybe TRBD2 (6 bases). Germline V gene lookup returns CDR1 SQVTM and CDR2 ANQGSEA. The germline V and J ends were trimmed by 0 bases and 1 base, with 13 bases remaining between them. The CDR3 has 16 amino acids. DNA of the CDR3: TGCAGCGTTGAAGATTACTCGGGGGAATCCTACAATGAGCAGTTCTTC. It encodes CSVEDYSGESYNEQFF.

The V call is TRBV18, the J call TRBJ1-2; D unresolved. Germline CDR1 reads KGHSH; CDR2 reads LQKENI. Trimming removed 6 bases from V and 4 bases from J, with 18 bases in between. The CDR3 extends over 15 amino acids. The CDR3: CASSPGIDQTYGYTF. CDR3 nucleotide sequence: TGTGCCAGCTCCCCGGGGATAGACCAGACCTATGGCTACACCTTC. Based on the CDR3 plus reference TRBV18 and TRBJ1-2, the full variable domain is NAGVMQNPRHLVRRRGQEARLRCSPMKGHSHVYWYRQLPEEGLKFMVYLQKENIIDESGMPKERFSAEFPKEGPSILRIQQVVRGDSAAYFCASSPGIDQTYGYTFGSGTRLTVV.

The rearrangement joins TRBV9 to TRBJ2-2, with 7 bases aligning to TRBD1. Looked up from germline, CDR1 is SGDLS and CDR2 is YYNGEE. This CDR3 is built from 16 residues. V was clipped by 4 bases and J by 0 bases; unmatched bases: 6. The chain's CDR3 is CASSKGAGPNTGELFF. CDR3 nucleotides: TGTGCCAGCAGCAAGGGGGCAGGACCGAACACCGGGGAGCTGTTTTTT.

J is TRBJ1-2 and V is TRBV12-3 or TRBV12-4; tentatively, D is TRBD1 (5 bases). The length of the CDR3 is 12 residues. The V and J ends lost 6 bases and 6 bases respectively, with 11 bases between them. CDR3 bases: TGTGCCAGCAGCATTCAGGGTAATGGCTACACCTTC. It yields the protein CASSIQGNGYTF.

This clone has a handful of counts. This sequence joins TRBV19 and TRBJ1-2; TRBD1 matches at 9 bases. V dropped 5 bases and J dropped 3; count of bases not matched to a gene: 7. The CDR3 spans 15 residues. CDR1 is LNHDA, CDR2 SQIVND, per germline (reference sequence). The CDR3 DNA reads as TGTGCCAGTAGTCCCGGGACAGGGATCCACTATGGCTACACCTTC. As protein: CASSPGTGIHYGYTF.

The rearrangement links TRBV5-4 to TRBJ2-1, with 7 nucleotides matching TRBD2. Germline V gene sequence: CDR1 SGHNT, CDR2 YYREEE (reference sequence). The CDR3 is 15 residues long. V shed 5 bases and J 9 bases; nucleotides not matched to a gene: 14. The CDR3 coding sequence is TGTGCCAGCAGAGGGACGTTCGGCGGGAGCGGTGAGCAGTTCTTC. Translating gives CASRGTFGGSGEQFF.

CDR3 nucleotide sequence: TGCAGCGTTGAGTCGTCGGCGGGGGGGACCTACGAGCAGTACTTC. This sequence encodes CSVESSAGGTYEQYF. The V call is TRBV29-1, the J call TRBJ2-7; 9 bases match TRBD2. Germline loops: CDR1 SQVTM, CDR2 ANQGSEA. The CDR3 runs to 15 residues. The V segment lost 3 bases and the J segment 2 bases; nucleotides outside the gene matches: 8.

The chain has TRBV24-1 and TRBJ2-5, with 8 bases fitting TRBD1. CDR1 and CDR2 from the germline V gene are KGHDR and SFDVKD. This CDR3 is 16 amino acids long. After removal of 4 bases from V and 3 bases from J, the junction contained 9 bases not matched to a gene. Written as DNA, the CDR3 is TGTGCCACCAGTGACGCGGGACAGGAGACCGAAGAGACCCAGTACTTC. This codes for CATSDAGQETEETQYF.

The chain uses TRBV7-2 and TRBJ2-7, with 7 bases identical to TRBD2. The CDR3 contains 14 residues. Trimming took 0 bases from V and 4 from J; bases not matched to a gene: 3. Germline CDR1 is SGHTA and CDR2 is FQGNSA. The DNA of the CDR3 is TGTGCCAGCAGCTTAGCGCGGGGGACTTACGAGCAGTACTTC. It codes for CASSLARGTYEQYF.

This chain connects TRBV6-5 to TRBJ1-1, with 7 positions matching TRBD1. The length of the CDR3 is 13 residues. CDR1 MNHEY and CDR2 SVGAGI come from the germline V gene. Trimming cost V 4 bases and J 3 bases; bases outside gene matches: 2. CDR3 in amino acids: CASSLGTDTEAFF. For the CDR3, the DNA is TGTGCCAGCAGTTTGGGGACAGACACTGAAGCTTTCTTT.

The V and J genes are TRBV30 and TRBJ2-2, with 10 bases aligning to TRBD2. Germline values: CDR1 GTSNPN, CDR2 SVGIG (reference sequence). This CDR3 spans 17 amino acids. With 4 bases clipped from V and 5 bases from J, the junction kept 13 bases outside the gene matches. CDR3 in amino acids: CAWTGLAGVVRTGELFF. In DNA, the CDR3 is TGTGCCTGGACGGGCCTAGCGGGAGTTGTGAGGACCGGGGAGCTGTTTTTT.

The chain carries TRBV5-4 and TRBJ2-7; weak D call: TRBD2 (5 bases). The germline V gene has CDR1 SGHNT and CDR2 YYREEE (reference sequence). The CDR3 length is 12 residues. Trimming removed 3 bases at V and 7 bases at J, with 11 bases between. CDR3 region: CASSSGGKEQYF. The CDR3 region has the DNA TGTGCCAGCAGCTCCGGAGGTAAGGAGCAGTACTTC. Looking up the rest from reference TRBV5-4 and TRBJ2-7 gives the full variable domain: ETGVTQSPTHLIKTRGQQVTLRCSSQSGHNTVSWYQQALGQGPQFIFQYYREEENGRGNFPPRFSGLQFPNYSSELNVNALELDDSALYLCASSSGGKEQYFGPGTRLTVT.

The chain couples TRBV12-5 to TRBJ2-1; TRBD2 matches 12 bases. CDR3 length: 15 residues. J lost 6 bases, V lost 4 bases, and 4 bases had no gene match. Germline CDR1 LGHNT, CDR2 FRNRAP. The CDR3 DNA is TGTGCTAGTGGTTCCGGGACTAGCGGGTTCAATGAGCAGTTCTTC. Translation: CASGSGTSGFNEQFF.

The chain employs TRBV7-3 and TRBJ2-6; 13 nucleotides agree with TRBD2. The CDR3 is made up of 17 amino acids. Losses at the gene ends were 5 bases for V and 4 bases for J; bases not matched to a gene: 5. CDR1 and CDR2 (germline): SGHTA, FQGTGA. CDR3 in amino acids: CASSQRTSGSGANVLTF. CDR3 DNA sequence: TGTGCCAGCAGCCAAAGGACTAGCGGGAGCGGGGCCAACGTCCTGACTTTC.

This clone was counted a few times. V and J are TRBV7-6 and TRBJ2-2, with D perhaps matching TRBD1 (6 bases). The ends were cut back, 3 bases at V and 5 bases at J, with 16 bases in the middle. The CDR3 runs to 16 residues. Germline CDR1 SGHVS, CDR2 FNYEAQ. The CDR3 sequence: CASSLQGLIGTGELFF. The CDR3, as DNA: TGTGCCAGCAGCTTGCAGGGGCTCATTGGGACCGGGGAGCTGTTTTTT.

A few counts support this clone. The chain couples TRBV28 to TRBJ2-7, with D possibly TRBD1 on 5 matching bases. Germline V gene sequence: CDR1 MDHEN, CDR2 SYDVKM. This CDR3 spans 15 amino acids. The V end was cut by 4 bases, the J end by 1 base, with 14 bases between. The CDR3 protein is CASSSPGIGSYEQYF. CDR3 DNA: TGTGCCAGCAGTTCCCCAGGGATCGGGTCCTACGAGCAGTACTTC.

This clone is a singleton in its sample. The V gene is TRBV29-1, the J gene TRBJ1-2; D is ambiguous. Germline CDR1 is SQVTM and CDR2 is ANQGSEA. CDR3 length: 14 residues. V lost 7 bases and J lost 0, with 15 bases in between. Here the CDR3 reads CSAVVSSSNYGYTF. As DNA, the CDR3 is TGCAGCGCCGTCGTAAGTAGCTCTAACTATGGCTACACCTTC.

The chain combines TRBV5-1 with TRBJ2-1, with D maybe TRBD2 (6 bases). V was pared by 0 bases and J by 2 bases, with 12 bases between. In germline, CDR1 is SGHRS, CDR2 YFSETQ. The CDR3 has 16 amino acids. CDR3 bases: TGCGCCAGCAGCTTGGGAGCTAGCGTTGCCTACAATGAGCAGTTCTTC. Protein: CASSLGASVAYNEQFF.

DNA of the CDR3: TGTGCCAGTAGCCTCCGGGACTCCTCTGGAAACACCATATATTTT. This encodes CASSLRDSSGNTIYF. This chain links TRBV19 with TRBJ1-3; D possibly corresponds to TRBD1 (5 bases). The CDR3 length is 15 residues. The V end lost 6 bases, the J end lost 0 bases, and 12 bases lay between the germline ends. Germline V lookup: CDR1 LNHDA, CDR2 SQIVND (reference sequence). The variable domain in full, completed from reference TRBV19 and TRBJ1-3, reads DGGITQSPKYLFRKEGQNVTLSCEQNLNHDAMYWYRQDPGQGLRLIYYSQIVNDFQKGDIAEGYSVSREKKESFPLTVTSAQKNPTAFYLCASSLRDSSGNTIYFGEGSWLTVV.

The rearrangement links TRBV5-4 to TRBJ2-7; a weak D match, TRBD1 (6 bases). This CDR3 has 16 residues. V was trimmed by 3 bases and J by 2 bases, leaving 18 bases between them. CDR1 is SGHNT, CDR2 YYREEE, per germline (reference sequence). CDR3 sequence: CASSSARGNSAYEQYF. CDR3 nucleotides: TGTGCCAGCAGCTCAGCCAGGGGTAATTCTGCCTACGAGCAGTACTTC. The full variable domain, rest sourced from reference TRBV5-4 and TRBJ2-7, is ETGVTQSPTHLIKTRGQQVTLRCSSQSGHNTVSWYQQALGQGPQFIFQYYREEENGRGNFPPRFSGLQFPNYSSELNVNALELDDSALYLCASSSARGNSAYEQYFGPGTRLTVT.

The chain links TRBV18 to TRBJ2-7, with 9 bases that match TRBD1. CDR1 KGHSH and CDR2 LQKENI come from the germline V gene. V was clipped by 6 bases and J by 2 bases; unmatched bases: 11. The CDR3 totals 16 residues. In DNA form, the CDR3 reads TGTGCCAGCTCGCCCGTTGTCGGGGACAGGGCCTACGAGCAGTACTTC. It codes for CASSPVVGDRAYEQYF.

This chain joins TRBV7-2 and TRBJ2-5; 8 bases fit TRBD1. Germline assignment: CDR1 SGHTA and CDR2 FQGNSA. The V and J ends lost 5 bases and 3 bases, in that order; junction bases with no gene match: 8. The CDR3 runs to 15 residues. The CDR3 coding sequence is TGTGCCAGCAGCCCACGCGGGACAGGTGAAGAGACCCAGTACTTC. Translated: CASSPRGTGEETQYF. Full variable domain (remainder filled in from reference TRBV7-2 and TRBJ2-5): GAGVSQSPSNKVTEKGKDVELRCDPISGHTALYWYRQSLGQGLEFLIYFQGNSAPDKSGLPSDRFSAERTGGSVSTLTIQRTQQEDSAVYLCASSPRGTGEETQYFGPGTRLLVL.

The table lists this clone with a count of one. The CDR3 is CSVEILATVNNEQFF. The CDR3 DNA is TGCAGCGTTGAGATACTAGCTACCGTAAACAATGAGCAGTTCTTC. The chain has TRBV29-1 and TRBJ2-1; possibly TRBD2 for D (6 bases). V gave up 3 bases and J gave up 5 bases, with 17 bases separating them. The CDR3 extends over 15 amino acids. Germline assignment: CDR1 SQVTM and CDR2 ANQGSEA.

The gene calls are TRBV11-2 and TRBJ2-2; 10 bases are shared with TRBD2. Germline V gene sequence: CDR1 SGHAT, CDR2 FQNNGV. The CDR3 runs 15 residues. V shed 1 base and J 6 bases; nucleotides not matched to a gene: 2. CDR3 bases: TGTGCCAGCAGCTTAGCCCTAGCGGGAGCCGGGGAGCTGTTTTTT. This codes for CASSLALAGAGELFF.